This T cell receptor beta chain derives from a study of T cell responses to AZD1222 COVID-19 vaccine (dated by TCRdb to about 2021). Looking at the study overall: Because spike-specific TCR depth and breadth did not differ between the two schedules, AZD1222 recipients who got a second dose at roughly 4 weeks were pooled with those who got a second dose at roughly 12 weeks. A total of more than 230 trial participants underwent TCR sequencing, of whom 200 to 220 had received two doses of AZD1222 and roughly 26 had received two doses of the MenACWY control vaccine. Trial participants were enrolled into age subgroups of 18-55, 56-69 and 70-plus years, which contained around 150, 29 and 61 TCR-sequenced participants, respectively.

About this clone itself: Its antigen is still unknown. Within one base of it there is no much larger clone, and no base qualities were kept.

Beyond this particular receptor, the publication reports: No day 14 peak-response samples were available, so repertoires were characterized only after the peak T cell response. The whole spike protein was spanned by vaccine-associated CD4 TCRs, and dominant responses were seen in regions 160-218 and 743-854. Conclusions about previously exposed vaccinees were limited because only a handful of AZD1222 recipients were SARS-CoV-2 seropositive at baseline. The 56-69-year group was small, and its depth increase did not reach significance, likely because of low power. Reportedly, close to half of the unique spike-specific TCRs recognized epitopes lying outside the regions that are mutated in the B.1.351 and B.1.1.7 variants. Participants were mostly white British, with more females than males. The authors suggested clonal diversity may have been underestimated. After two AZD1222 doses, spike-specific TCR breadth and depth were significantly higher than at day 0 and than in MenACWY recipients.

Interpreted using the paper, the time point label stands for: baseline before first vaccination. The vaccinee samples were drawn from two UK trials, COV001 and COV002, one of which was a single-blind randomized controlled phase 2/3 trial testing AZD1222 (ChAdOx1 nCoV-19) in healthy adults. For TCRbeta chain sequencing, PBMC samples were collected from trial participants at day 0 and at day 28 after the second dose. The CDR3 regions of human TCRbeta chains were analyzed by immunosequencing. The study's own analysis went as follows. Repertoire TCRs were checked for matches against a reference library of SARS-CoV-2-specific TCRs that had been generated using the MIRA antigen-specificity platform. Breadth meant the fraction of unique TCRs that were SARS-CoV-2-associated, whereas depth meant the fraction of total T cells that were SARS-CoV-2-associated. Each spike-specific TCR was assigned to its reactive spike region and to a CD4 or CD8 class using the MIRA data. Log10-transformed breadth and depth values were compared by one-way ANOVA with Sidak's multiple comparisons tests. TCRdb holds this immuneACCESS table with in-frame rearrangements only. Some clones are missing; in checked studies, unresolved V genes explain under half, and the rest has no known cause. The V and J calls and clone size are taken from that table; D and trimming were inferred from the DNA. Across this sample there are about 130,000 clones, with roughly 90% seen only once. Together, the top ten hold approximately 4.5% of the sample.

The germline V gene specifies SGHRS as CDR1 and YFSETQ as CDR2. The cysteine opens and the phenylalanine closes a CDR3 of 16 amino acids. Kept here is only the CDR3 DNA, which spans 48 bases and is read in frame from base 1. V gives up 2 bases and J gives up 7 bases, and the segment between their germline ends measures 16 bases. This chain is built from TRBV5-1 and TRBJ1-6; 6 matching bases give a weak D call of TRBD1. This sequence originates from an adult in good health. The sequencing used peripheral blood, collected on day 0 of AZD1222 vaccination. The nucleotide sequence reads TGCGCCAGCAGCTTATTTCTGGGGGCCGTAAATTCACCCCTCCACTTT. Its coded protein is CASSLFLGAVNSPLHF.